This T cell receptor beta chain was identified during a study of T cells in Graves' hyperthyroidism and ophthalmopathy. There are a few counts of this clonotype. Template material for amplifying TCR beta CDR3 regions consisted of RNA transcripts. HTBI primers were used for first-round RT-PCR of the TCR CDR3. TCRdb passed the multiplex PCR reads through MiXCR, listing each CDR3 protein once. The sample consists of 450,000 to 650,000 distinct CDR3 sequences, about 14% of them appearing once. The length of the CDR3 is 14 residues. V dropped 4 bases and J dropped 4; count of bases not matched to a gene: 6. CDR1 is MNHGY and CDR2 is SVAAGI in the germline V gene.

J is TRBJ1-2 and V is TRBV6-9; 7 bases align to TRBD1. Sequencing was carried out using blood. This TCR derives from a woman aged 18-29 years with Graves' ophthalmopathy. The CDR3, as DNA: TGTGCCAGCAGTTTGGGGACAGACTTCTATGGCTACACCTTC. Residues: CASSLGTDFYGYTF.